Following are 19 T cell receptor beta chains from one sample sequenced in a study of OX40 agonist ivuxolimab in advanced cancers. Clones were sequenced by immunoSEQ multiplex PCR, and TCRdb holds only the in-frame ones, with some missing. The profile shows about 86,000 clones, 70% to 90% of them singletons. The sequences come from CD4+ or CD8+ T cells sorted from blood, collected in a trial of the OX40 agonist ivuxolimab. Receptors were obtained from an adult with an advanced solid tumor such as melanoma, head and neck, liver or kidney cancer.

The CDR3 DNA reads as TGTGCCAGCAGCCTAGGAGGACCCAGGCGGGATACGCAGTATTTT. Translating it yields CASSLGGPRRDTQYF. V usage is TRBV7-2 and J usage is TRBJ2-3; possibly TRBD2 for D (5 bases). V lost 5 bases, J lost 6 bases, and 18 bases lay in between. Germline loops: CDR1 SGHTA, CDR2 FQGNSA. The CDR3 loop spans 15 amino acids.

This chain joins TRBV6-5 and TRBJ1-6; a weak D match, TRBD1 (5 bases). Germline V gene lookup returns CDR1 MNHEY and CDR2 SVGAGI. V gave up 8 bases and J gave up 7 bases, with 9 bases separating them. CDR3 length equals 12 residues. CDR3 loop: CASGQGNSPLHF. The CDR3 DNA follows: TGTGCCAGCGGTCAGGGCAATTCACCCCTCCACTTT.

CDR3 nucleotide sequence: TGTGCCAGTAGTTACAGGTCTTGGGGCGAGCAGTACTTC. It yields the protein CASSYRSWGEQYF. V is TRBV19 and J is TRBJ2-7; D is possibly TRBD1 (5 bases). The germline V gene has CDR1 LNHDA and CDR2 SQIVND (reference sequence). The CDR3 extends over 13 amino acids. Trimming shortened V by 5 bases and J by 6 bases, and 14 bases separated the two germline ends.

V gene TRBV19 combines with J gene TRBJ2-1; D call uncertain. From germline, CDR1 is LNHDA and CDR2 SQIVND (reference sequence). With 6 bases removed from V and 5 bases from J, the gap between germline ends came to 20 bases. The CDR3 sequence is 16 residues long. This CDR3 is CASSTPSGRGNNEQFF. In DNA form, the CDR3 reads TGTGCCAGTAGCACACCGTCGGGTCGCGGAAACAATGAGCAGTTCTTC. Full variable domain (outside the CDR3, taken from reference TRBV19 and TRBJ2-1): DGGITQSPKYLFRKEGQNVTLSCEQNLNHDAMYWYRQDPGQGLRLIYYSQIVNDFQKGDIAEGYSVSREKKESFPLTVTSAQKNPTAFYLCASSTPSGRGNNEQFFGPGTRLTVL.

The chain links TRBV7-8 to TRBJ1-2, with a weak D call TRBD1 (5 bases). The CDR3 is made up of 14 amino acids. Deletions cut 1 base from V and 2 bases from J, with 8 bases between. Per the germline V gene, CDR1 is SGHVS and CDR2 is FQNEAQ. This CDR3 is CASSLDGGNYGYTF. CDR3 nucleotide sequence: TGTGCCAGCAGCTTAGACGGGGGGAACTATGGCTACACCTTC.

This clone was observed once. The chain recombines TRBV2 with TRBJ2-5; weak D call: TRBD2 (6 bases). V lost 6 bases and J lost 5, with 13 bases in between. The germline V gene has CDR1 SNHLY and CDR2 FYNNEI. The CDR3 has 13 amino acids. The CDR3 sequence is CASRVGLRETQYF. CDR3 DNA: TGTGCCAGCAGGGTGGGACTCCGTGAGACCCAGTACTTC.

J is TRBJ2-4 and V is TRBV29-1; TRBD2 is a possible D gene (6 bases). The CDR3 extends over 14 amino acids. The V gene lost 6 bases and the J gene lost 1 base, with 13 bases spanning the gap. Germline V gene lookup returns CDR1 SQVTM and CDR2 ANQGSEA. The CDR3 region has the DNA TGCAGCGTGGGGAGGTCCGGGGCCAAAAACATTCAGTACTTC. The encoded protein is CSVGRSGAKNIQYF.

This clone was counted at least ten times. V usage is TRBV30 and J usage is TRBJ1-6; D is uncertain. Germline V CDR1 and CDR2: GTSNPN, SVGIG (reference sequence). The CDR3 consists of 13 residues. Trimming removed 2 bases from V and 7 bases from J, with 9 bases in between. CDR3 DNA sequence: TGTGCCTGGAGTCCGAATAGGAATTCACCCCTCCACTTT. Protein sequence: CAWSPNRNSPLHF.

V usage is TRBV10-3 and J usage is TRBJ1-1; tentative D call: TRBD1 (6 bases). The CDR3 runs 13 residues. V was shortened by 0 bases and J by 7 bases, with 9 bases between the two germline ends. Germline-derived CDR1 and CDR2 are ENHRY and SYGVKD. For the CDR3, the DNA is TGTGCCATCAGTGAGTCCACAGGGAGTGAAGCTTTCTTT. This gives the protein CAISESTGSEAFF.

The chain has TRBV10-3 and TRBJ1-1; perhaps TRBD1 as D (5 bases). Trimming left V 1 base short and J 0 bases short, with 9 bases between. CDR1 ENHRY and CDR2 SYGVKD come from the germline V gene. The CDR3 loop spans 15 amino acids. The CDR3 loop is CAISEFGGMNTEAFF. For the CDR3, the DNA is TGTGCCATCAGTGAGTTTGGGGGGATGAACACTGAAGCTTTCTTT.

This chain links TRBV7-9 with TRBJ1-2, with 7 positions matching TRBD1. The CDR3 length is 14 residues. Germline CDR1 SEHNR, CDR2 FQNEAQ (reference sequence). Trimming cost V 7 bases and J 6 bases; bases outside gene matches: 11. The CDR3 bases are TGTGCCAGCATCCAGACAGGGCAGCGCGATGGCTACACCTTC. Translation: CASIQTGQRDGYTF.

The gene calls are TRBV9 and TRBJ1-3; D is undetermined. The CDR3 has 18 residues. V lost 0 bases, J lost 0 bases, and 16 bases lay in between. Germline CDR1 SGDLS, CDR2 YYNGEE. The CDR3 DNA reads TGTGCCAGCAGCGTAGTCGACCTAACAGATTTCTCTGGAAACACCATATATTTT. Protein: CASSVVDLTDFSGNTIYF.

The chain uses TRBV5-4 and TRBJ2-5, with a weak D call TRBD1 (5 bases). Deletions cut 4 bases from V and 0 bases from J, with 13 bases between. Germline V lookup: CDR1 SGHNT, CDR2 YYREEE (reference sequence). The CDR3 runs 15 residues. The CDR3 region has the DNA TGTGCCAGCAGCCCCCAAGGGGTGTACCAAGAGACCCAGTACTTC. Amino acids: CASSPQGVYQETQYF.

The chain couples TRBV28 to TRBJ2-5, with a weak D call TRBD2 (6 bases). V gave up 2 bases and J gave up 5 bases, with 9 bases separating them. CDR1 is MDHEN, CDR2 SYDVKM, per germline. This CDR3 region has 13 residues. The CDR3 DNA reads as TGTGCCAGCAGTTTAGGAGGGGCCGAGACCCAGTACTTC. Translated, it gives CASSLGGAETQYF.

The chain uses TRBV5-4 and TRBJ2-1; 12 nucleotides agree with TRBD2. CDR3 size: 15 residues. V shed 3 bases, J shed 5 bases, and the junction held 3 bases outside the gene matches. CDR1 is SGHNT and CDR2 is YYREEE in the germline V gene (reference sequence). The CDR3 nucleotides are TGTGCCAGCAGCTACACTAGCGGGAGGAACAATGAGCAGTTCTTC. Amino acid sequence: CASSYTSGRNNEQFF. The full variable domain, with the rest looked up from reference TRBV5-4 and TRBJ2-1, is ETGVTQSPTHLIKTRGQQVTLRCSSQSGHNTVSWYQQALGQGPQFIFQYYREEENGRGNFPPRFSGLQFPNYSSELNVNALELDDSALYLCASSYTSGRNNEQFFGPGTRLTVL.

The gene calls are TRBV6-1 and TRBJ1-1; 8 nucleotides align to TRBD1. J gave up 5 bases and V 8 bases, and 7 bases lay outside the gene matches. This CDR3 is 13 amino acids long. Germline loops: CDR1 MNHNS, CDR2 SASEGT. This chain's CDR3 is CASLGQGGTEAFF. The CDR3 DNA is TGTGCCAGCCTTGGACAGGGCGGGACTGAAGCTTTCTTT.

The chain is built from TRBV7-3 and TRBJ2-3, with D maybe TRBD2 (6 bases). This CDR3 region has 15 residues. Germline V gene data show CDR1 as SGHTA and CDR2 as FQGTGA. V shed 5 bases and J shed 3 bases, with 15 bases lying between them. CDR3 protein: CASSRSGVRTDTQYF. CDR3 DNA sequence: TGTGCCAGCAGCCGCTCGGGAGTGAGGACAGATACGCAGTATTTT.

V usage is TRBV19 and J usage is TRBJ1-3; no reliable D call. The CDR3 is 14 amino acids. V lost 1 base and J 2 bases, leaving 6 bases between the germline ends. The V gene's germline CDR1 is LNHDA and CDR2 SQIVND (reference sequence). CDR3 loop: CASSIGPAGNTIYF. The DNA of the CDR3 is TGTGCCAGTAGTATAGGTCCTGCTGGAAACACCATATATTTT.

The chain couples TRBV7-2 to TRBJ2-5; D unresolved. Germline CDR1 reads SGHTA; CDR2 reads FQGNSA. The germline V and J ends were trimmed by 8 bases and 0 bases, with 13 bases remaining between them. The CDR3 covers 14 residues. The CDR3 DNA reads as TGTGCCAGCCAACCCCAGGCCCACCAAGAGACCCAGTACTTC. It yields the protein CASQPQAHQETQYF.